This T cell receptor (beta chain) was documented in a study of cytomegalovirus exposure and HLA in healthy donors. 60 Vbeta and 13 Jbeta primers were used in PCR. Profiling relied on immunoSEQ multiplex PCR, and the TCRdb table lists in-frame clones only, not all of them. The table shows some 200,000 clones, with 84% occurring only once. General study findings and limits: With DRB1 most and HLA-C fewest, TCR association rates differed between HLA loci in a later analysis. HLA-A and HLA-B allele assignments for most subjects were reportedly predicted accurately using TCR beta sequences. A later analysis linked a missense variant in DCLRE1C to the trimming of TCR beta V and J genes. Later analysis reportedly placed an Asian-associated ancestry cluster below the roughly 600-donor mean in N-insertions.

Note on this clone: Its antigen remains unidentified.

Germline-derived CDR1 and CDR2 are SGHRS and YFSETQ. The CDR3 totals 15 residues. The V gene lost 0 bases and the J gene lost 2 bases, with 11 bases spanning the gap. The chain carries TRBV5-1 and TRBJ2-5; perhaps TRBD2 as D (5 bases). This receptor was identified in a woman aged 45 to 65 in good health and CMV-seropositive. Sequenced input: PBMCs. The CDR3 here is CASSLALGGQETQYF. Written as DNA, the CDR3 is TGCGCCAGCAGCTTGGCGCTTGGAGGTCAAGAGACCCAGTACTTC.